The 23 T cell receptor beta chains listed next were all sequenced from one sample in a study of cytomegalovirus exposure and HLA in healthy donors listed by TCRdb under 2017. Library construction relied on the immunoSEQ multiplex PCR assay. For the multiplex PCR, a mixture combining 60 forward primers for TCR Vbeta segments and 13 reverse primers for TCR Jbeta segments was used. Sourced from immuneACCESS, this table was stored by TCRdb with only in-frame sequences that have V and J called. A share of the clones is absent; for the studies checked, an unresolved V gene accounts for under half, and the remainder has no known explanation. This sample comprises nearly 95,000 clones, about four fifths of them detected only once. Clones ranked in the top ten supply approximately 3.9% of the sample. What was sequenced was PBMCs. Every receptor here comes from a woman aged 40-49 years in good health and CMV-seronegative.

The V call is TRBV28, the J call TRBJ1-5, with TRBD1 matching 10 bases. J lost 5 bases, V lost 5 bases, and 3 bases had no gene match. CDR1 MDHEN and CDR2 SYDVKM come from the germline V gene. The CDR3 has 14 amino acids. CDR3 in DNA: TGTGCCAGCAGTCTGGACAGGGGGGATCAGCCCCAGCATTTT. As protein: CASSLDRGDQPQHF.

J is TRBJ2-1 and V is TRBV18; D not resolved. V was cut by 0 bases and J by 0 bases, with 6 bases left in between. Per germline, CDR1 KGHSH and CDR2 LQKENI. The CDR3 contains 15 residues. In nucleotides, the CDR3 is TGTGCCAGCTCACCACCGACTTACTCCTACAATGAGCAGTTCTTC. Its translation is CASSPPTYSYNEQFF.

As to this clone: The junction does not match germline at one end; this may be a read error. The chain's CDR3 is CASSQQDRGEPQNF. CDR3 nucleotide sequence: TGCGCCAGCAGCCAACAAGATCGGGGGGAGCCCCAGAATTTT. The V and J genes are TRBV4-1 and TRBJ1-5; D is perhaps TRBD1 (5 bases). The germline CDR1 and CDR2 sequences are MGHRA and YSYEKL. The CDR3 has 14 amino acids.

The rearrangement joins TRBV7-6 to TRBJ2-1, with 9 bases aligning to TRBD2. Germline lookup yields CDR1 SGHVS and CDR2 FNYEAQ. V lost 6 bases, J lost 1 base, and 4 bases stayed unmatched. The CDR3 loop spans 15 amino acids. Here the CDR3 reads CASSYSGGSYNEQFF. The CDR3 DNA reads TGTGCCAGCAGTTATAGCGGGGGATCCTACAATGAGCAGTTCTTC.

V is TRBV4-1 and J is TRBJ2-1; the D is unclear. There are 11 residues in the CDR3. The germline gives CDR1 MGHRA, CDR2 YSYEKL. V lost 2 bases, J lost 11 bases, and 7 bases lay in between. DNA for the CDR3: TGCGCCAGCAGCCAATCCTCTAAGCAGTTCTTC. Protein sequence: CASSQSSKQFF.

This sequence joins TRBV6-5 and TRBJ2-7, with D possibly TRBD2 on 5 matching bases. Germline V lookup: CDR1 MNHEY, CDR2 SVGAGI. The CDR3 runs to 15 residues. Trimming pared 0 bases from V and 5 bases from J, leaving 14 bases between. The CDR3 region has the DNA TGTGCCAGCAGTTACTCGGGTCAGGAGGCCCACGAGCAGTACTTC. Translating it yields CASSYSGQEAHEQYF.

In this sample, this clone turned up once. The chain has TRBV4-1 and TRBJ2-4; 12 nucleotides align to TRBD1. From germline, CDR1 is MGHRA and CDR2 YSYEKL. The CDR3 spans 20 residues. The V segment lost 1 base and the J segment 1 base; nucleotides outside the gene matches: 11. In DNA, the CDR3 is TGCGCCAGCAGCCAAGCGGGACAGGGGGCGCCCCTTGGGGCCAAAAACATTCAGTACTTC. Its protein is CASSQAGQGAPLGAKNIQYF.

The rearrangement joins TRBV27 to TRBJ2-7; D is possibly TRBD1 (6 bases). From germline, CDR1 is MNHEY and CDR2 SMNVEV (reference sequence). The ends were cut back, 6 bases at V and 0 bases at J, with 12 bases in the middle. The CDR3 consists of 14 residues. This CDR3 reads CASSQGLSSYEQYF. For the CDR3, the DNA is TGTGCCAGCAGCCAGGGGTTGAGCTCCTACGAGCAGTACTTC.

The V gene is TRBV7-2, the J gene TRBJ2-7, with 11 bases that match TRBD2. V dropped 1 base and J dropped 5; count of bases not matched to a gene: 4. The CDR3 is 15 residues long. Germline values: CDR1 SGHTA, CDR2 FQGNSA. CDR3 sequence: CASSLELAGADEQYF. CDR3 DNA sequence: TGTGCCAGCAGCTTAGAACTAGCGGGGGCGGACGAGCAGTACTTC.

This clone was seen only a few times. The CDR3 DNA follows: TGTGCCAGCATTTCCCAGGGGGCTGAAGCTTTCTTT. This encodes CASISQGAEAFF. J is TRBJ1-1 and V is TRBV5-4; 7 bases map to TRBD1. The CDR3 is made up of 12 amino acids. In germline, CDR1 is SGHNT, CDR2 YYREEE (reference sequence). Trimming took 6 bases from V and 6 from J; bases not matched to a gene: 5.

The chain has TRBV5-1 and TRBJ1-1, with 9 positions matching TRBD1. Germline V gives CDR1 SGHRS, CDR2 YFSETQ. The CDR3 runs to 15 residues. V shed 0 bases and J 3 bases; nucleotides not matched to a gene: 3. The CDR3: CASSLGQGGDTEAFF. The CDR3 nucleotides read TGCGCCAGCAGCTTGGGACAGGGGGGGGACACTGAAGCTTTCTTT.

The rearrangement links TRBV30 to TRBJ2-1; tentative D call: TRBD1 (5 bases). Deletions cut 5 bases from V and 13 bases from J, with 15 bases between. CDR1 GTSNPN and CDR2 SVGIG come from the germline V gene (reference sequence). The CDR3 runs to 11 residues. The CDR3 reads CAWAGFQGQFF. The CDR3 DNA reads TGTGCCTGGGCAGGGTTTCAGGGACAGTTCTTC.

The gene calls are TRBV5-1 and TRBJ2-5, with a weak D call TRBD2 (5 bases). CDR1 is SGHRS and CDR2 is YFSETQ in the germline V gene. V dropped 0 bases and J dropped 3 bases, with 15 bases sitting between them. The CDR3 consists of 16 residues. The CDR3 bases are TGCGCCAGCAGCTTGGCCTTGACTACCCAAAAAGAGACCCAGTACTTC. Its protein product is CASSLALTTQKETQYF.

The chain is built from TRBV30 and TRBJ1-1; D is undetermined. This CDR3 spans 14 amino acids. Trimming removed 0 bases at V and 5 bases at J, with 13 bases between. Germline loops: CDR1 GTSNPN, CDR2 SVGIG (reference sequence). DNA for the CDR3: TGTGCCTGGAGTGTACTAGGCCGGGCAACTGAAGCTTTCTTT. It is translated as CAWSVLGRATEAFF. The entire variable domain, with the rest obtained from reference TRBV30 and TRBJ1-1, is as follows: SQTIHQWPATLVQPVGSPLSLECTVEGTSNPNLYWYRQAAGRGLQLLFYSVGIGQISSEVPQNLSASRPQDRQFILSSKKLLLSDSGFYLCAWSVLGRATEAFFGQGTRLTVV.

The V gene is TRBV7-2, the J gene TRBJ2-1; D remains ambiguous. The CDR3 covers 14 residues. Per the germline V gene, CDR1 is SGHTA and CDR2 is FQGNSA. V gave up 2 bases and J gave up 5 bases, with 10 bases separating them. The CDR3 DNA is TGTGCCAGCAGCTTAAGCTACAGACACAATGAGCAGTTCTTC. Its translation: CASSLSYRHNEQFF. The entire variable domain, with the rest obtained from reference TRBV7-2 and TRBJ2-1, is as follows: GAGVSQSPSNKVTEKGKDVELRCDPISGHTALYWYRQSLGQGLEFLIYFQGNSAPDKSGLPSDRFSAERTGGSVSTLTIQRTQQEDSAVYLCASSLSYRHNEQFFGPGTRLTVL.

The chain joins TRBV6-4 to TRBJ2-6; D unresolved. Germline V gene data show CDR1 as MRHNA and CDR2 as SNTAGT. This CDR3 has 13 residues. V shed 6 bases and J shed 0 bases, with 3 bases lying between them. CDR3 bases: TGTGCCAGCAGGAGCTCTGGGGCCAACGTCCTGACTTTC. Its protein is CASRSSGANVLTF.

This clone occurred once. The V and J genes are TRBV7-8 and TRBJ2-3; D might be TRBD2 (6 bases). From germline, CDR1 is SGHVS and CDR2 FQNEAQ. CDR3 size: 15 residues. The germline V and J ends were trimmed by 5 bases and 2 bases, with 14 bases remaining between them. As DNA, the CDR3 is TGTGCCAGCAGCAACCGAGGAGGGCTCACAGATACGCAGTATTTT. Translating it yields CASSNRGGLTDTQYF.

This sequence joins TRBV27 and TRBJ2-6; TRBD1 might be the D (5 bases). Germline CDR1 is MNHEY and CDR2 is SMNVEV (reference sequence). V was clipped by 5 bases and J by 0 bases, with 17 bases between them. This CDR3 comprises 18 residues. CDR3 residues: CASSPHRTGNSGANVLTF. The DNA of the CDR3 is TGTGCCAGCAGTCCCCACCGTACAGGAAACTCTGGGGCCAACGTCCTGACTTTC.

The chain links TRBV2 to TRBJ2-3; D not resolved. Trimming left V 4 bases short and J 0 bases short, with 20 bases between. Germline CDR1 is SNHLY and CDR2 is FYNNEI. The CDR3 length is 18 residues. The CDR3 nucleotides are TGTGCCAGCAGTGGTTCAGGCCAAACCACTTCTAGCACAGATACGCAGTATTTT. It yields the protein CASSGSGQTTSSTDTQYF. Based on the CDR3 plus reference TRBV2 and TRBJ2-3, the full variable domain is EPEVTQTPSHQVTQMGQEVILRCVPISNHLYFYWYRQILGQKVEFLVSFYNNEISEKSEIFDDQFSVERPDGSNFTLKIRSTKLEDSAMYFCASSGSGQTTSSTDTQYFGPGTRLTVL.

This chain connects TRBV4-3 to TRBJ1-3; D perhaps matches TRBD1 (6 bases). This CDR3 is 14 amino acids long. Germline CDR1 is LGHNA and CDR2 is YSLEER. Trimming stripped 0 bases from V and 7 bases from J, with 10 bases between. The CDR3 coding sequence is TGCGCCAGCAGCCAAGATCTTAGGGGGAACACCATATATTTT. It specifies CASSQDLRGNTIYF.

The J gene is TRBJ2-7, the V gene TRBV4-3, with D possibly matching TRBD1 (6 bases). V was pared by 2 bases and J by 5 bases, with 13 bases between. This CDR3 region has 14 residues. CDR1 LGHNA and CDR2 YSLEER come from the germline V gene. The CDR3 DNA reads TGCGCCAGCAGCCAACAACAGGGTCCCCACGAGCAGTACTTC. This gives the protein CASSQQQGPHEQYF.

In this sample, this clone turned up once. V usage is TRBV15 and J usage is TRBJ1-1; D is unresolved. In germline, CDR1 is LNHNV, CDR2 YYDKDF (reference sequence). This CDR3 comprises 12 residues. Trimming took 0 bases from V and 7 from J, leaving 6 bases between them. The CDR3 DNA reads as TGTGCCACCAGCAGAGACAGGTGTGAAGCTTTCTTT. Amino acid sequence: CATSRDRCEAFF.

The chain employs TRBV7-9 and TRBJ1-2; TRBD1 matches 7 bases. Germline CDR1 SEHNR, CDR2 FQNEAQ (reference sequence). The CDR3 is made up of 16 amino acids. Trimming took 5 bases from V and 8 from J; bases not matched to a gene: 17. DNA for the CDR3: TGTGCCAGCAGCACCCAACAGGGGTCCCCTATATGGGGCTACACCTTC. It is translated as CASSTQQGSPIWGYTF.